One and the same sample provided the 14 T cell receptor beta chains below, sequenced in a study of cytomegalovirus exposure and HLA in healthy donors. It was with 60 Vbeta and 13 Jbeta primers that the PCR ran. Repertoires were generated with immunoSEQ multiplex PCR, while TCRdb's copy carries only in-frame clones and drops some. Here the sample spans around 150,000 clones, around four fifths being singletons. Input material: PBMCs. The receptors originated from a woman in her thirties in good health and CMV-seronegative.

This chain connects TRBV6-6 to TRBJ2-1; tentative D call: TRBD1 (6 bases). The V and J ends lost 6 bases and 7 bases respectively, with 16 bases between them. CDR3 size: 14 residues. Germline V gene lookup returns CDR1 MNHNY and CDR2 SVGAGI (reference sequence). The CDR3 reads CASSSTGTGNEQFF. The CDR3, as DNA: TGTGCCAGCAGCTCCACAGGGACCGGGAATGAGCAGTTCTTC.

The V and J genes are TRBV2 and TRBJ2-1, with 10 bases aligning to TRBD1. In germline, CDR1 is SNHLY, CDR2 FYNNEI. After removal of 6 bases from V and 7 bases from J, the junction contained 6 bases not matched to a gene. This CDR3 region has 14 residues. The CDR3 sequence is CASSRDRGLNEQFF. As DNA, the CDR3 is TGTGCCAGCAGCCGGGACAGGGGATTAAATGAGCAGTTCTTC.

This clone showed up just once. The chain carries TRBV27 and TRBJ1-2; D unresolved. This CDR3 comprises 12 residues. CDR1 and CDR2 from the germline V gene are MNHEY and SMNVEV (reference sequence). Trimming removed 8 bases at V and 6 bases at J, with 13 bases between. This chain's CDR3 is CASRDIGDGYTF. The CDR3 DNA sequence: TGTGCCAGCCGGGATATTGGGGATGGCTACACCTTC.

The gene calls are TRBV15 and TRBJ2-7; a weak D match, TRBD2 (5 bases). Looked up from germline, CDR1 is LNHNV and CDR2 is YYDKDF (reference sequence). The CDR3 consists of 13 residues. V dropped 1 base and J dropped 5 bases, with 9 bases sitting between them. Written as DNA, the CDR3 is TGTGCCACCAGCAGAGTAAGAGGGAACGAGCAGTACTTC. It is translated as CATSRVRGNEQYF.

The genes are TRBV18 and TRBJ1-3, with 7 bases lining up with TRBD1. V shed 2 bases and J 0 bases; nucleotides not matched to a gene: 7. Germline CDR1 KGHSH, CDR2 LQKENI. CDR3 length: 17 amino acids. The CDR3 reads CASSPRDSLSSGNTIYF. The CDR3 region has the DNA TGTGCCAGCTCACCAAGGGACAGCCTCTCCTCTGGAAACACCATATATTTT.

The CDR3 loop is CASTPSLWRSSALHF. Here the CDR3 DNA reads TGTGCCAGCACTCCCTCCCTTTGGAGGTCTTCGGCCCTCCACTTT. The chain recombines TRBV5-8 with TRBJ1-6; no clear D. The CDR3 is made up of 15 amino acids. Trimming removed 6 bases at V and 14 bases at J, with 24 bases between. Germline V lookup: CDR1 SGHTS, CDR2 YDEGEE.

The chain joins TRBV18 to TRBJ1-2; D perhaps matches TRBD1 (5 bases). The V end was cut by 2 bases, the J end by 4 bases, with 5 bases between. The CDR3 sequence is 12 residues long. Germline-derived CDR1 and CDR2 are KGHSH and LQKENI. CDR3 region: CASSPGAYGYTF. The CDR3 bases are TGTGCCAGCTCACCAGGGGCCTATGGCTACACCTTC.

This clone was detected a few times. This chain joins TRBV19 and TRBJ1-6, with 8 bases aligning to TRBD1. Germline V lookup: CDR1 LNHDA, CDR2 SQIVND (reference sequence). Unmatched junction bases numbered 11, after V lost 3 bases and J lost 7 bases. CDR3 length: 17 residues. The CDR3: CASSIGQGLGPNSPLHF. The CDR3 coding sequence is TGTGCCAGTAGTATCGGACAGGGATTAGGCCCCAATTCACCCCTCCACTTT.

The CDR3 DNA is TGTGCCACCAGCAGAGATGCCGGTCCCTATAATTCACCCCTCCACTTT. Translated: CATSRDAGPYNSPLHF. This chain joins TRBV15 and TRBJ1-6; D unclear. Germline-derived CDR1 and CDR2 are LNHNV and YYDKDF (reference sequence). Trimming took off 0 bases at V and 2 bases at J, with 8 bases between the two ends. This CDR3 has 16 amino acids.

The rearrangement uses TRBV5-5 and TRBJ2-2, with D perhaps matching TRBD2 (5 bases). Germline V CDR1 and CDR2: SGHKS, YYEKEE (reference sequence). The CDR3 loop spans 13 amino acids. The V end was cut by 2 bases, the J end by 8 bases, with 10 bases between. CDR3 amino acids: CASSFSPGGELFF. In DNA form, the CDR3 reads TGTGCCAGCAGCTTTTCCCCGGGAGGGGAGCTGTTTTTT.

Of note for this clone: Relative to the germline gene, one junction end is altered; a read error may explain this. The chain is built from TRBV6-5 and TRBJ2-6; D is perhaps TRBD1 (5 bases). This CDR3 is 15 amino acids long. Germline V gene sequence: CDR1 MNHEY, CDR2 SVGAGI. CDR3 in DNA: TGTGCCAGCAGTCACCAGGTGGCTGGGGCCAACGGCCTGACTTTC. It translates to CASSHQVAGANGLTF.

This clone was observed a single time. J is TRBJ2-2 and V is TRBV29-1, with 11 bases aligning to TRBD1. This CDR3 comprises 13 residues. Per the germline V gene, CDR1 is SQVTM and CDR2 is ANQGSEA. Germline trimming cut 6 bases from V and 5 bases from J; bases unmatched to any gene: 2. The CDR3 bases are TGCAGCGTCGGGGACAGGGGGACCGGGGAGCTGTTTTTT. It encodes CSVGDRGTGELFF.

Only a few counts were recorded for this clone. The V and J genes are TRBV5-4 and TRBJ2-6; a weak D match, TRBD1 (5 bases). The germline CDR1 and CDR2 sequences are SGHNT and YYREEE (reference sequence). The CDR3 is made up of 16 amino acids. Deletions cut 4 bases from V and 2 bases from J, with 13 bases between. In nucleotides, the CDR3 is TGTGCCAGCAGCCAACCCACAGGACCTGGGGCCAACGTCCTGACTTTC. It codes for CASSQPTGPGANVLTF.

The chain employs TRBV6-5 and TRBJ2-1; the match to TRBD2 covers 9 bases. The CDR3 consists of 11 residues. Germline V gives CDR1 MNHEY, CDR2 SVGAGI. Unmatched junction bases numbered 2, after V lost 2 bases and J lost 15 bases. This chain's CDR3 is CASSYAGGRFF. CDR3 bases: TGTGCCAGCAGTTACGCGGGGGGGAGGTTCTTC.